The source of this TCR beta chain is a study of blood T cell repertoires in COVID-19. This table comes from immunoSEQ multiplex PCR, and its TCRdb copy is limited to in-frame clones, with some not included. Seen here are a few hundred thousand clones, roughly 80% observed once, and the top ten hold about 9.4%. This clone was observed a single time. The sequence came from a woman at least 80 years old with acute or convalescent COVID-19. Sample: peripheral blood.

Written as DNA, the CDR3 is TGCGCCAGCGGCTCGGGACAGGGGGCCAGGGGCTACACCTTC. It specifies CASGSGQGARGYTF. The genes are TRBV10-2 and TRBJ1-2; 12 bases match TRBD1. The germline V gene has CDR1 WSHSY and CDR2 SAAADI. V gave up 8 bases and J gave up 8 bases; unmatched junction bases: 9. The CDR3 is made up of 14 amino acids.